This record looks at one TCR beta chain sequence and its context. The specificity of this receptor is unknown. Per-nucleotide qualities are absent, and no much larger clonotype sits a single base away. Compared with germline, V lacks 1 base and J lacks 4 bases; bases without a gene match: 14. Including the terminal cysteine and phenylalanine, the CDR3 comprises 18 residues. Just the 54-base CDR3 DNA is kept, in frame starting at base 1. The germline V gene gives CDR1 as SGHRS and CDR2 as YFSETQ. The treatment or condition tag for this specimen amounts to: live attenuated yellow fever vaccine strain. At each blood-draw timepoint, two biological replicates of bulk PBMCs were obtained. A standard Ficoll-Paque protocol was used to isolate PBMCs from peripheral blood. TriZol was used to extract RNA from bulk PBMCs, from CD4 and CD8 fractions, and from dextramer-positive and dextramer-negative fractions.

These data belong to a study of T cells after yellow fever vaccination (dated by TCRdb to the late 2010s). For context, the study as a whole: The SMART-Seq v4 Ultra Low Input RNA kit was used to prepare libraries from fractions with low cell numbers. To follow T-cell clones before and after primary and booster YFV17D yellow fever vaccination, bulk TCR alpha and beta repertoires were sequenced over time. Two healthy male donors made up the cohort, one aged 18 to 30 years and the other aged 30 to 40 years. Bulk PBMC replicates and cell subsets were isolated from blood drawn at multiple timepoints before and after both primary and secondary immunization. General study outcomes and caveats: The study included only a couple of donors, which limits how far the findings can be generalized. The secondary T-cell response was found to be weaker but faster than the primary response, with a peak reached on day 5 rather than on day 15. A small share of clonotypes was detected in both CD4 and CD8 compartments, with the overlap likely arising from convergent recombination. FACS-sorted repertoires could contain abundant contaminating clonotypes from the bulk population, so computational filtering was required. After the booster, most clones that had expanded after primary vaccination were detected again (around 97% of CD4 and over 75% of CD8), suggesting broad maintenance of memory.

TCR cDNA was synthesized by 5'RACE template switching, which introduced a universal primer site and unique molecular identifiers. cDNA synthesis was primed from both the TCR alpha and TCR beta constant segments. Two PCR steps were used to amplify libraries, with sample barcodes and sequencing adapters being added in the second step. Sequencing of libraries was done on Illumina HiSeq 2500 (2x100 bp) or NovaSeq (2x150 bp). The paper's data handling went like this. MIGEC handled demultiplexing of reads and collapsing into UMI consensus sequences, while MiXCR performed V(D)J alignment. Vaccine-responding clonotypes were identified with edgeR using replicate PBMC samples, with FDR below 0.01 and a log2 fold change above 5 up to day 15 being required. Each bulk clonotype received a CD4 or CD8 identity based on whether the sequenced CD4 or CD8 repertoire contained that clonotype at higher abundance. The public reads were quality trimmed at Q25 with fastp and then assembled into clones with MiXCR by TCRdb, keeping productive beta chains. Entries are consolidated by CDR3 protein sequence, retaining the most common genes and DNA. TCRdb assigned the V and J calls; the authors' analysis was not used. This sample has hundreds of thousands of distinct CDR3 sequences in its table, and roughly 13% of those were observed once. Over 13% of the sample goes to the ten largest clones.

The sequence derives from a man aged 25 to 40 who received the YFV17D yellow fever vaccine. Recombination linked TRBV5-1 to TRBJ2-3; 8 of the junction bases match TRBD2. The source material was PBMCs, sampled on the day of the yellow fever booster vaccination. The nucleotide sequence reads TGCGCCAGCAGCTTGTTGTCGACGAGCGGGAGTCTGTCAGATACGCAGTATTTT. Its protein reads: CASSLLSTSGSLSDTQYF.